This entry features one T cell receptor (beta chain) sequence. What it binds is not known. This CDR3 contains 14 residues. V was pared by 6 bases and J by 2 bases, with 4 bases of the junction left unmatched. Germline CDR1 is MNHEY and CDR2 is SVGAGI. These data are taken from a study of T cell repertoires and HLA-DP antigens. Overall study context: Average DNA input: about 200 ng for CD137+CD4+ sorts, roughly 1,100 ng pre-culture.

The PCR primers covered 54 TRBV and 13 TRBJ segments. The table came from immunoSEQ multiplex PCR; TCRdb's copy has only in-frame clones and leaves some out. The sample consists of over 100,000 clones, nearly 95% of them appearing once. The rearrangement uses TRBV6-5 and TRBJ1-5; 7 bases are a match to TRBD1. The receptor's source is a woman aged 18-29 years in good health and CMV-seronegative. Specimen: CD4+ T cells from PBMCs. The CDR3 region has the DNA TGTGCCAGCAGGCCAGGGGGGGGCAATCAGCCCCAGCATTTT. This encodes CASRPGGGNQPQHF.